Presented here are 11 T cell receptor beta chains from one specimen sequenced in a study of cytotoxic CD8 clonotypes in ibrutinib-treated CLL. The protocol was immunoSEQ multiplex PCR, while the TCRdb copy is restricted to in-frame clones and leaves out a portion. The sample lists about 140,000 clones, 70% to 85% occurring once. The sample was PBMCs, taken after 12 months of ibrutinib treatment. The receptors shown here come from a human donor with chronic lymphocytic leukemia.

This clone was picked up one time. The rearrangement joins TRBV28 to TRBJ2-5; D gene unclear. The germline CDR1 and CDR2 sequences are MDHEN and SYDVKM. V shed 2 bases and J shed 2 bases, with 12 bases lying between them. The CDR3 is 15 amino acids. CDR3 residues: CASSLRLGKQETQYF. For the CDR3, the DNA is TGTGCCAGCAGTTTAAGGTTGGGCAAACAAGAGACCCAGTACTTC.

Here the CDR3 DNA reads TGTGCCAGCAGCCCAGGGAGGGGGGGGCTAAGCTCCTATAATTCACCCCTCCACTTT. This encodes CASSPGRGGLSSYNSPLHF. The J gene is TRBJ1-6, the V gene TRBV11-2, with a possible D match to TRBD1 (6 bases). This CDR3 is 19 amino acids long. CDR1 is SGHAT, CDR2 FQNNGV, per germline. Trimming shortened V by 5 bases and J by 0 bases, and 20 bases separated the two germline ends.

The chain has TRBV11-2 and TRBJ2-3, with 10 bases aligning to TRBD2. This CDR3 has 18 amino acids. J was trimmed by 4 bases and V by 5 bases; bases with no gene match: 15. Germline V CDR1 and CDR2: SGHAT, FQNNGV. This CDR3 reads CASSPTFSGRTLADTQYF. DNA for the CDR3: TGTGCCAGCAGCCCGACCTTTAGCGGGAGGACTCTTGCAGATACGCAGTATTTT.

The CDR3 loop is CASSPEGGQGLEKLFF. CDR3 DNA sequence: TGTGCCAGCAGCCCCGAGGGGGGCCAGGGGCTCGAAAAACTGTTTTTT. The chain is built from TRBV9 and TRBJ1-4, with a tentative D call TRBD1 (6 bases). The CDR3 length is 16 residues. Germline CDR1 SGDLS, CDR2 YYNGEE. Deletions cut 4 bases from V and 8 bases from J, with 21 bases between.

The chain employs TRBV6-1 and TRBJ1-1; D gene uncertain. The V and J ends lost 6 bases and 0 bases respectively, with 14 bases between them. The CDR3 runs to 15 residues. Germline V lookup: CDR1 MNHNS, CDR2 SASEGT. CDR3 sequence (DNA): TGTGCCAGCAGGATGGACGCAGGAATGAACACTGAAGCTTTCTTT. Translating gives CASRMDAGMNTEAFF.

J is TRBJ1-1 and V is TRBV27; D is unclear. The CDR3 loop spans 13 amino acids. The germline V gene encodes CDR1 MNHEY and CDR2 SMNVEV (reference sequence). V was pared by 3 bases and J by 1 base, with 6 bases between. The CDR3 protein is CASSLVPNTEAFF. CDR3 nucleotides: TGTGCCAGCAGTTTGGTTCCGAACACTGAAGCTTTCTTT.

V is TRBV7-2 and J is TRBJ1-5, with a weak D call TRBD1 (5 bases). Germline CDR1 and CDR2: SGHTA and FQGNSA. Trimming stripped 9 bases from V and 2 bases from J, with 8 bases between. This CDR3 has 12 residues. The CDR3 DNA is TGTGCCAGTGGGACGGGCAATCAGCCCCAGCATTTT. Amino acid sequence: CASGTGNQPQHF.

The rearrangement uses TRBV4-1 and TRBJ2-3, with D perhaps TRBD2 (6 bases). Trimming removed 5 bases at V and 2 bases at J, with 14 bases between. Germline-derived CDR1 and CDR2 are MGHRA and YSYEKL. CDR3 length equals 15 residues. The CDR3 DNA reads TGCGCCAGCAGCATCCTAGCGTCCCACACAGATACGCAGTATTTT. It translates to CASSILASHTDTQYF.

This clone has just a few counts. V usage is TRBV19 and J usage is TRBJ2-5; the D gene is possibly TRBD1 (5 bases). Germline-derived CDR1 and CDR2 are LNHDA and SQIVND (reference sequence). V lost 8 bases, J lost 5 bases, and 18 bases lay in between. The CDR3 loop spans 14 amino acids. The DNA for the CDR3 is TGTGCCAGTCACCCCGTGGGGCAGATGGAGACCCAGTACTTC. This gives the protein CASHPVGQMETQYF.

The chain employs TRBV11-1 and TRBJ1-4; weak D call: TRBD1 (5 bases). V lost 3 bases to trimming and J lost 10 bases, with 18 bases between them. This CDR3 is 15 amino acids long. CDR1 and CDR2 from the germline V gene are SGHAT and FQDESV (reference sequence). CDR3 sequence reads: CASSLDGRGSGKLFF. The CDR3 nucleotides are TGTGCCAGCAGCTTGGACGGGCGGGGCTCCGGAAAACTGTTTTTT.

This clone was observed a single time. The V gene is TRBV29-1, the J gene TRBJ2-1; D possibly corresponds to TRBD1 (5 bases). V lost 5 bases to trimming and J lost 5 bases, with 16 bases between them. The CDR3 sequence is 14 residues long. Germline V lookup: CDR1 SQVTM, CDR2 ANQGSEA. CDR3: CSVRPADRNNEQFF. CDR3 nucleotide sequence: TGCAGCGTTCGACCAGCTGACAGAAACAATGAGCAGTTCTTC.